This entry features one TCR beta chain sequence. What it binds is unknown. Losses at the gene ends were 7 bases for V and 9 bases for J; bases not matched to a gene: 10. The germline CDR1 and CDR2 sequences are SGHTA and FQGTGA. This CDR3 region has 14 residues. The source of the sample is a study of cytomegalovirus exposure and HLA in healthy donors. Findings of the study overall: In vitro confirmation showed a few CMV-associated chains to be CMV antigen specific. In a later analysis, common viral pathogens appeared linked to several of the most significant clusters. Most of the TCR beta V segments (in an earlier analysis) were productive either about 87% or about 30% of the time.

PCR primers comprised 60 Vbeta and 13 Jbeta primers. The table came from immunoSEQ multiplex PCR; TCRdb's copy has only in-frame clones and leaves some out. The table shows 310,000 or so clones, with roughly 90% occurring only once. What was sequenced was PBMCs. This sequence was found in a young woman in good health and CMV-seronegative. The rearrangement joins TRBV7-3 to TRBJ2-1, with 9 nucleotides matching TRBD2. CDR3: CASKMAGGFGEQFF. The CDR3 DNA reads TGTGCCAGCAAAATGGCGGGGGGGTTCGGTGAGCAGTTCTTC.